Below, 13 T cell receptor beta chains from the same sample are listed, as sequenced in a study of shared clonotypes between healthy human individuals. Produced via immunoSEQ multiplex PCR; TCRdb's table is partial and in-frame only. The data show 760,000 or so clones, about 96% seen once. CD8 cells classed as naive were CD45RO-negative and positively selected for CCR7, excluding terminally differentiated effector memory CD45RA+ cells. The sequenced material came from naive CD8+ T cells sorted from blood. Every receptor here comes from a young man in good health.

V usage is TRBV19 and J usage is TRBJ2-7; D is uncertain. Trimming took 5 bases from V and 2 from J, leaving 7 bases between them. Germline CDR1 is LNHDA and CDR2 is SQIVND (reference sequence). CDR3 length: 12 residues. CDR3 region: CASSHNTYEQYF. In DNA, the CDR3 is TGTGCCAGTAGTCACAACACCTACGAGCAGTACTTC.

The chain joins TRBV27 to TRBJ2-2; possible D gene TRBD2, 7 bases. CDR3 length: 16 amino acids. Germline loops: CDR1 MNHEY, CDR2 SMNVEV (reference sequence). The ends were cut back, 3 bases at V and 6 bases at J, with 17 bases in the middle. Here the CDR3 reads CASSLGVGGAPGELFF. CDR3 in DNA: TGTGCCAGCAGTTTGGGGGTGGGGGGGGCCCCCGGGGAGCTGTTTTTT.

The chain recombines TRBV2 with TRBJ2-1, with 11 bases lining up with TRBD2. Germline assignment: CDR1 SNHLY and CDR2 FYNNEI. Unmatched junction bases numbered 12, after V lost 3 bases and J lost 5 bases. The CDR3 totals 18 residues. The CDR3 sequence: CASSELAGGPSEDNEQFF. CDR3 nucleotide sequence: TGTGCCAGCAGTGAGTTAGCGGGAGGGCCCTCCGAAGACAATGAGCAGTTCTTC.

The chain uses TRBV13 and TRBJ1-2, with 7 bases identical to TRBD1. After removal of 2 bases from V and 5 bases from J, the junction contained 5 bases not matched to a gene. The germline V gene has CDR1 PRHDT and CDR2 FYEKMQ (reference sequence). The CDR3 length is 14 residues. The CDR3 nucleotides read TGTGCCAGCAGCTTAACAGGGGAATATTATGGCTACACCTTC. It codes for CASSLTGEYYGYTF.

The count of this clone is one. This chain links TRBV7-9 with TRBJ2-5; 7 positions agree with TRBD1. This CDR3 region has 13 residues. V lost 4 bases to trimming and J lost 5 bases; unmatched junction nucleotides: 4. Germline V gene lookup returns CDR1 SEHNR and CDR2 FQNEAQ (reference sequence). The CDR3 loop reads CASSSDRQETQYF. CDR3 in DNA: TGTGCCAGCAGCTCGGACAGGCAGGAGACCCAGTACTTC.

This chain joins TRBV28 and TRBJ2-5; perhaps TRBD2 as D (6 bases). Trimming took 2 bases from V and 3 from J, leaving 10 bases between them. Per germline, CDR1 MDHEN and CDR2 SYDVKM. The CDR3 loop spans 14 amino acids. The CDR3 protein is CASSLPSAKETQYF. Here the CDR3 DNA reads TGTGCCAGCAGTTTACCTAGCGCCAAAGAGACCCAGTACTTC.

The CDR3 spells CASSIWEWDEQYF. The CDR3 bases are TGTGCCAGTAGTATTTGGGAGTGGGACGAGCAGTACTTC. V usage is TRBV19 and J usage is TRBJ2-7; tentatively, D is TRBD2 (5 bases). V gave up 3 bases and J gave up 5 bases, with 11 bases separating them. The CDR3 runs 13 residues. Germline-derived CDR1 and CDR2 are LNHDA and SQIVND (reference sequence).

V usage is TRBV7-6 and J usage is TRBJ2-2; D remains ambiguous. The CDR3 has 14 amino acids. In germline, CDR1 is SGHVS, CDR2 FNYEAQ. V was cut by 2 bases and J by 3 bases, with 7 bases left in between. CDR3 protein: CASSLRVDTGELFF. Written as DNA, the CDR3 is TGTGCCAGCAGCTTAAGGGTGGACACCGGGGAGCTGTTTTTT.

The chain couples TRBV15 to TRBJ2-1; D not certain. V was cut by 6 bases and J by 11 bases, with 11 bases left in between. CDR3 length: 11 amino acids. CDR1 and CDR2 (germline): LNHNV, YYDKDF (reference sequence). The CDR3 DNA follows: TGTGCCACCAGAGAAGGACCCAAGCAGTTCTTC. Translating gives CATREGPKQFF.

V gene TRBV2 combines with J gene TRBJ2-2; D is undetermined. Germline-derived CDR1 and CDR2 are SNHLY and FYNNEI. Deletions cut 7 bases from V and 7 bases from J, with 7 bases between. The CDR3 covers 11 residues. The CDR3 reads CASIWGGELFF. The CDR3 DNA is TGTGCCAGCATATGGGGCGGGGAGCTGTTTTTT.

In its sample, this clone was seen once. This rearrangement joins TRBV28 to TRBJ2-3, with D perhaps matching TRBD1 or TRBD2 (5 bases each). Trimming took off 5 bases at V and 2 bases at J, with 17 bases between the two ends. The CDR3 sequence is 16 residues long. CDR1 and CDR2 from the germline V gene are MDHEN and SYDVKM. Here the CDR3 DNA reads TGTGCCAGCAGTCGCAAAAGGGACGTCGCCACAGATACGCAGTATTTT. It translates to CASSRKRDVATDTQYF. The whole variable domain, filled in from reference TRBV28 and TRBJ2-3, reads DVKVTQSSRYLVKRTGEKVFLECVQDMDHENMFWYRQDPGLGLRLIYFSYDVKMKEKGDIPEGYSVSREKKERFSLILESASTNQTSMYLCASSRKRDVATDTQYFGPGTRLTVL.

The CDR3 is CASSLFSPSSYNEQFF. CDR3 coding DNA: TGTGCCAGCAGTTTGTTTAGCCCGAGCTCCTACAATGAGCAGTTCTTC. The chain recombines TRBV27 with TRBJ2-1, with no clear D. CDR3 length equals 16 residues. Looked up from germline, CDR1 is MNHEY and CDR2 is SMNVEV (reference sequence). V was trimmed by 3 bases and J by 0 bases, leaving 12 bases between them.

The V gene is TRBV13, the J gene TRBJ2-7, with a possible D match to TRBD2 (6 bases). Germline lookup yields CDR1 PRHDT and CDR2 FYEKMQ (reference sequence). The V and J ends lost 2 bases and 2 bases respectively, with 13 bases between them. The CDR3 has 15 amino acids. CDR3 protein: CASSLWGDSTYEQYF. CDR3 bases: TGTGCCAGCAGCTTATGGGGGGACTCGACCTACGAGCAGTACTTC.